These T cell receptor beta chains were read from a single sample in a study of T cell repertoires in cytomegalovirus infection. TCRdb passed the reads through MiXCR, listing each CDR3 protein once. The sample shows about 700,000 distinct CDR3 sequences, around 31% of them seen only once. Their target antigens are unknown. The sequencing here drew on cultured PBMCs, taken from culture after CMV antigen stimulation. The receptors shown here come from a human donor in good health (CMV status not recorded). Some clones in this sample may be carry-over from other donors' samples. Both conserved end residues are part of each CDR3. The D gene is left open where the match is weak. Clone size is given for some rows only: seen once, a few or many times, or a class if the clone is expanded.

clone_size	v_call	cdr3_length	j_call	d_call	cdr3_aa	cdr3_nt
few	TRBV6-2/TRBV6-3	13	TRBJ1-5	NA	CASLSGAGQPQHF	TGTGCCAGCCTTTCGGGGGCTGGACAGCCCCAGCATTTT
NA	TRBV15	13	TRBJ1-1	NA	CATSRDEVTEAFF	TGTGCCACCAGCAGAGACGAGGTGACTGAAGCTTTCTTT
NA	TRBV12-3/TRBV12-4	16	TRBJ1-3	TRBD1	CASRGDRGFSGNTIYF	TGTGCCAGCAGGGGGGACAGGGGCTTCTCTGGAAACACCATATATTTT
few	TRBV14	14	TRBJ1-5	NA	CASSQGASGQPQHF	TGTGCCAGCAGCCAAGGGGCCAGCGGCCAGCCCCAGCATTTT
NA	TRBV5-6	17	TRBJ2-5	TRBD2	CASSLYSIAGVLETQYF	TGTGCCAGCAGCTTGTATTCAATAGCGGGAGTTTTGGAGACCCAGTACTTC
NA	TRBV6-8	12	TRBJ1-2	NA	CASSGSTYGYTF	TGTGCCAGCAGTGGCTCCACGTATGGCTACACCTTC
NA	TRBV7-2	18	TRBJ2-1	TRBD2	CASTPTRLAGVPTHEQFF	TGTGCCAGCACCCCGACAAGGCTAGCGGGAGTTCCAACCCATGAGCAGTTCTTC
NA	TRBV6-1	12	TRBJ1-1	NA	CASSELSTEAFF	TGTGCCAGCAGTGAACTGTCCACTGAAGCTTTCTTT
few	TRBV7-2	13	TRBJ1-5	NA	CASSSGEGQPQHF	TGTGCCAGCAGCTCAGGGGAAGGTCAGCCCCAGCATTTT
few	TRBV11-2	18	TRBJ2-3	NA	CASSTRLLRTFSTDTQYF	TGTGCCAGCAGCACGCGACTCTTGCGGACTTTTAGCACAGATACGCAGTATTTT
few	TRBV6-1	16	TRBJ1-3	NA	CASSERQPGSGNTIYF	TGTGCCAGCAGTGAACGACAGCCTGGATCTGGAAACACCATATATTTT
NA	TRBV10-3	14	TRBJ2-5	TRBD2	CAISELAGAETQYF	TGTGCCATCAGTGAGCTAGCGGGGGCTGAGACCCAGTACTTC
NA	TRBV6-5	13	TRBJ2-7	NA	CASSEITPHEQYF	TGTGCCAGCAGTGAAATAACGCCCCACGAGCAGTACTTC
many	TRBV12-3/TRBV12-4	15	TRBJ1-1	NA	CASLGPTLANTEAFF	TGTGCCAGCCTTGGGCCCACTCTGGCTAACACTGAAGCTTTCTTT
NA	TRBV2	14	TRBJ2-1	TRBD1	CASRDGQGADEQFF	TGTGCCAGCAGAGACGGACAGGGGGCTGATGAGCAGTTCTTC
NA	TRBV6-2/TRBV6-3	13	TRBJ2-5	NA	CASRPGQKETQYF	TGTGCCAGCAGACCCGGACAGAAAGAGACCCAGTACTTC
NA	TRBV4-1	20	TRBJ2-7	TRBD2	CASSQLHGLAGGRGSYEQYF	TGCGCCAGCAGCCAATTACACGGACTAGCGGGAGGACGGGGCTCCTACGAGCAGTACTTC
NA	TRBV6-1	16	TRBJ1-2	TRBD1	CASREHGTGVGYGYTF	TGTGCCAGCAGAGAACACGGGACAGGGGTTGGCTATGGCTACACCTTC
few	TRBV12-3/TRBV12-4	15	TRBJ2-1	TRBD2	CASSPLAGPSNEQFF	TGTGCCAGCAGTCCACTAGCGGGGCCCAGCAATGAGCAGTTCTTC
NA	TRBV29-1	14	TRBJ2-1	NA	CSVGGGPPFDEQFF	TGCAGCGTTGGAGGGGGGCCGCCGTTCGATGAGCAGTTCTTC
few	TRBV11-2	13	TRBJ1-1	TRBD1	CASSQDRGGPAFF	TGTGCCAGCAGCCAGGACAGGGGGGGCCCAGCTTTCTTT
NA	TRBV5-6	16	TRBJ1-6	TRBD1	CASSRGDSNYNSPLHF	TGTGCCAGCAGCCGAGGGGACAGTAACTATAATTCACCCCTCCACTTT